The sequence of this T cell receptor beta chain was determined in a study of cytomegalovirus exposure and HLA in healthy donors. Primers: 60 Vbeta forward and 13 Jbeta reverse. Using immunoSEQ multiplex PCR, the repertoire was profiled, and TCRdb retains in-frame clones only, with some absent. The table lists fewer than 200,000 clones, roughly 70% of them singletons, with less than 2% in the top ten. Sample: PBMCs. The sequence derives from a woman in her twenties or thirties in good health and CMV-seronegative.

The CDR3 protein is CASSFGTSNYGYTF. CDR3 in DNA: TGTGCCAGCAGCTTCGGGACTAGTAACTATGGCTACACCTTC. The chain combines TRBV11-2 with TRBJ1-2; tentatively, D is TRBD1 (5 bases). The CDR3 is 14 amino acids. The V gene lost 3 bases and the J gene lost 1 base, with 9 bases spanning the gap. Germline lookup yields CDR1 SGHAT and CDR2 FQNNGV.